Below, 14 T cell receptor beta chains from the same sample are listed, as sequenced in a study of control samples from healthy donors and cancer patients. The assay was immunoSEQ multiplex PCR, and TCRdb's table has in-frame clones only and misses some. The sample holds over 90,000 clones, roughly 90% seen once. The material sequenced was PBMCs. Source of these receptors: a man aged 55 to 69 with lung cancer.

The genes are TRBV10-3 and TRBJ2-1; no clear D. V lost 6 bases and J 4 bases, leaving 10 bases between the germline ends. CDR1 and CDR2 from the germline V gene are ENHRY and SYGVKD. The CDR3 length is 13 residues. CDR3 nucleotides: TGTGCCATCAGCGATACAGTTTACAATGAGCAGTTCTTC. Translating gives CAISDTVYNEQFF.

This clone showed up just once. The chain is built from TRBV25-1 and TRBJ2-6, with unresolved D. Trimming removed 4 bases from V and 0 bases from J, with 10 bases in between. This CDR3 spans 16 amino acids. Per germline, CDR1 MGHDK and CDR2 SYGVNS. CDR3 region: CASSGLGGSGANVLTF. As DNA, the CDR3 is TGTGCCAGCAGTGGGCTAGGTGGCTCTGGGGCCAACGTCCTGACTTTC.

The chain has TRBV6-4 and TRBJ1-2, with a weak D call TRBD1 (5 bases). Trimming cost V 0 bases and J 4 bases, with 12 bases left between them. The CDR3 sequence is 15 residues long. Germline assignment: CDR1 MRHNA and CDR2 SNTAGT. The CDR3: CASSDSIGEGYGYTF. In nucleotides, the CDR3 is TGTGCCAGCAGTGACTCGATAGGGGAAGGCTATGGCTACACCTTC.

This rearrangement joins TRBV11-3 to TRBJ2-3, with a weak D call TRBD2 (7 bases). Looked up from germline, CDR1 is SGHNT and CDR2 is YENEEA. The CDR3 runs to 16 residues. The V end lost 5 bases, the J end lost 4 bases, and 19 bases lay between the germline ends. CDR3 in DNA: TGTGCCAGCAGCCCCGGGGGGAGGGGGGCCGCAGATACGCAGTATTTT. Amino acid sequence: CASSPGGRGAADTQYF.

The CDR3 region is CAWSWGPTEAFF. CDR3 bases: TGTGCCTGGAGTTGGGGCCCCACTGAAGCTTTCTTT. The chain recombines TRBV30 with TRBJ1-1; D may be TRBD1 (5 bases). V lost 2 bases, J lost 4 bases, and 8 bases lay in between. The CDR3 runs 12 residues. Germline V gene sequence: CDR1 GTSNPN, CDR2 SVGIG (reference sequence).

This chain uses TRBV6-4 with TRBJ2-1; unclear D gene. The V end was cut by 2 bases, the J end by 7 bases, with 12 bases between. This CDR3 comprises 14 residues. Germline CDR1 reads MRHNA; CDR2 reads SNTAGT. Here the CDR3 DNA reads TGTGCCAGCAGTGACCCCCTTAGGTTTAATGAGCAGTTCTTC. The encoded protein is CASSDPLRFNEQFF.

The chain links TRBV2 to TRBJ1-1; perhaps TRBD1 as D (5 bases). CDR3 length: 11 amino acids. Trimming left V 9 bases short and J 4 bases short, with 9 bases between. Germline CDR1 reads SNHLY; CDR2 reads FYNNEI. In DNA, the CDR3 is TGTGCCAGAAGGCAGGGCACTGAAGCTTTCTTT. Translating it yields CARRQGTEAFF. The full variable domain, completed using reference TRBV2 and TRBJ1-1, is EPEVTQTPSHQVTQMGQEVILRCVPISNHLYFYWYRQILGQKVEFLVSFYNNEISEKSEIFDDQFSVERPDGSNFTLKIRSTKLEDSAMYFCARRQGTEAFFGQGTRLTVV.

The chain employs TRBV6-5 and TRBJ2-1; D ambiguous. The CDR3 runs 15 residues. From germline, CDR1 is MNHEY and CDR2 SVGAGI. Trimming removed 6 bases from V and 2 bases from J, with 14 bases in between. The CDR3 reads CASRDGPLAYNEQFF. Here the CDR3 DNA reads TGTGCCAGCAGGGACGGACCTTTAGCCTACAATGAGCAGTTCTTC.

The V gene is TRBV6-1, the J gene TRBJ1-2; D gene uncertain. Germline V lookup: CDR1 MNHNS, CDR2 SASEGT. V gave up 2 bases and J gave up 3 bases, with 10 bases separating them. The CDR3 runs 14 residues. The CDR3 nucleotides read TGTGCCAGCAGTGAAAGAGGGCAGCACTATGGCTACACCTTC. This codes for CASSERGQHYGYTF.

This chain links TRBV24-1 with TRBJ2-6, with unresolved D. The CDR3 runs 16 residues. V was clipped by 4 bases and J by 4 bases, with 13 bases between them. Germline V CDR1 and CDR2: KGHDR, SFDVKD. DNA for the CDR3: TGTGCCACCAGTGACCCACTGTTGATGGGGGCCAACGTCCTGACTTTC. Its translation is CATSDPLLMGANVLTF.

The chain is built from TRBV10-3 and TRBJ1-1, with TRBD1 identical over 9 bases. Germline-derived CDR1 and CDR2 are ENHRY and SYGVKD. J was trimmed by 5 bases and V by 4 bases; bases with no gene match: 5. The CDR3 covers 14 residues. As DNA, the CDR3 is TGTGCCATCAGTGGACAGGGGGATGGGACTGAAGCTTTCTTT. This sequence encodes CAISGQGDGTEAFF.

V usage is TRBV5-4 and J usage is TRBJ2-3; 10 bases are a match to TRBD2. Germline V gene sequence: CDR1 SGHNT, CDR2 YYREEE (reference sequence). The CDR3 length is 15 residues. The trim removed 5 bases at V and 2 bases at J, leaving 5 bases unmatched. In nucleotides, the CDR3 is TGTGCCAGCAGTTTACTAGCGGGGTTCACAGATACGCAGTATTTT. It translates to CASSLLAGFTDTQYF.

This chain's CDR3 is CASSLADFGAKETQYF. CDR3 DNA: TGCGCCAGCAGCTTGGCCGACTTTGGCGCAAAAGAGACCCAGTACTTC. The chain has TRBV5-1 and TRBJ2-5, with D hard to call. Trimming removed 0 bases from V and 3 bases from J, with 15 bases in between. Germline CDR1 and CDR2: SGHRS and YFSETQ. There are 16 residues in the CDR3.

The chain couples TRBV5-1 to TRBJ1-1, with D possibly matching TRBD1 (5 bases). The length of the CDR3 is 17 residues. The V end was cut by 2 bases, the J end by 1 base, with 18 bases between. CDR1 SGHRS and CDR2 YFSETQ come from the germline V gene. CDR3 sequence reads: CASSLQSLSDRNTEAFF. CDR3 DNA: TGCGCCAGCAGCTTACAATCTCTTTCCGACAGGAACACTGAAGCTTTCTTT.